This T cell receptor (beta chain) was sequenced during a study of T cells in women clearing cervical HPV infection. Overall study context: No precancer developed; the control's incident HPV16 infection cleared within 12 months. Study-wide results and limits: Unknown T-cell numbers per sample may underlie the richness differences. CIN3+ cases had significantly higher TCR richness than controls; evenness did not differ. It is unknown whether associations predate infection; no effector/memory or HPV-specific sorting.

As concerns this clone: Its cognate antigen is unknown. The read finishes 3 residues shy of the CDR3 end, and the germline J gene is used to complete it.

Clones were sequenced by immunoSEQ multiplex PCR, and TCRdb holds only the in-frame ones, with some missing. The sample includes about 22,000 clones. The CDR3 length is 14 residues. The V gene's germline CDR1 is SGHTA and CDR2 FQGNSA. The receptor's source is a woman aged 18-69 years with a cervical HPV16 infection that either progressed to CIN3+ or cleared (not recorded which). The chain joins TRBV7-2 to TRBJ1-2; D remains unclear. The material sequenced was blood buffy coat. The CDR3 sequence: CASSLARGLRGYTF. The sequenced part of the CDR3 DNA is TGTGCCAGCAGCTTAGCGAGAGGGTTGAGAGGC.